Listed here are 32 T cell receptor beta chains from one sample, sequenced in a study of blood T cell repertoires in COVID-19. Sequencing was performed with immunoSEQ multiplex PCR; in TCRdb, only in-frame clones are kept and a portion is missing. The sample lists 140,000 or so clones, 65% to 90% occurring once. Sequenced: peripheral blood. These receptors all come from a man in his 60s with active or convalescent COVID-19.

This chain connects TRBV15 to TRBJ2-7; no firm D call. Germline CDR1 LNHNV, CDR2 YYDKDF (reference sequence). This CDR3 spans 13 amino acids. V dropped 5 bases and J dropped 4 bases, with 12 bases sitting between them. For the CDR3, the DNA is TGTGCCACCAGCCAAGCTGTGGTGTACGAGCAGTACTTC. Amino acid sequence: CATSQAVVYEQYF.

The genes are TRBV7-6 and TRBJ2-1, with 11 bases that match TRBD2. CDR1 and CDR2 (germline): SGHVS, FNYEAQ. This CDR3 region has 16 residues. V gave up 1 base and J gave up 9 bases; unmatched junction bases: 8. CDR3 sequence reads: CASSLEASGRQGEQFF. The CDR3 region has the DNA TGTGCCAGCAGCTTAGAAGCTAGCGGGAGGCAGGGTGAGCAGTTCTTC.

V is TRBV24-1 and J is TRBJ1-2; no definite D call. Germline loops: CDR1 KGHDR, CDR2 SFDVKD. V shed 4 bases and J shed 6 bases, with 17 bases lying between them. There are 15 residues in the CDR3. The CDR3 here is CATSDRTERKDGYTF. Here the CDR3 DNA reads TGTGCCACCAGTGACCGCACGGAGCGGAAGGATGGCTACACCTTC.

This rearrangement joins TRBV6-5 to TRBJ1-2; perhaps TRBD1 as D (5 bases). The CDR3 runs to 14 residues. Germline CDR1 and CDR2: MNHEY and SVGAGI. V was clipped by 0 bases and J by 6 bases, with 11 bases between them. In nucleotides, the CDR3 is TGTGCCAGCAGTTACTCGGGGACTGCAGATGGCTACACCTTC. Translating it yields CASSYSGTADGYTF.

This clone showed up just once. The V and J genes are TRBV13 and TRBJ1-4; unclear D gene. The CDR3 consists of 15 residues. Trimming left V 5 bases short and J 0 bases short, with 10 bases between. Germline V lookup: CDR1 PRHDT, CDR2 FYEKMQ (reference sequence). The DNA of the CDR3 is TGTGCCAGCAGCATCGGACTAACAACTAATGAAAAACTGTTTTTT. This translates into CASSIGLTTNEKLFF.

Comment on this clone: A read error may account for a junction end that differs from germline. The rearrangement joins TRBV3-1 (or the pseudogene TRBV3-2) to TRBJ1-6; D ambiguous. The CDR3 extends over 12 amino acids. Germline values: CDR1 LGHDT, CDR2 YNNKEL (reference sequence). The CDR3 loop reads CASTFYNSPLHF. DNA for the CDR3: TGTGCTAGCACCTTCTATAATTCACCCCTCCACTTT.

The CDR3 DNA follows: TGCAGCGTTGTACGGGGACAGGACATCTATGGTGGCTACACCTTC. It encodes CSVVRGQDIYGGYTF. The chain has TRBV29-1 and TRBJ1-2; 8 bases match TRBD1. Trimming cost V 4 bases and J 7 bases; bases outside gene matches: 14. Germline V lookup: CDR1 SQVTM, CDR2 ANQGSEA. This CDR3 contains 15 residues.

This sequence joins TRBV29-1 and TRBJ2-3; 7 nucleotides line up with TRBD1. V lost 7 bases and J lost 3; bases outside the gene matches: 7. CDR3 length equals 13 residues. The germline CDR1 and CDR2 sequences are SQVTM and ANQGSEA. The CDR3 bases are TGCAGCGGTGACAGGGTTTGGACAGATACGCAGTATTTT. It is translated as CSGDRVWTDTQYF.

The rearrangement uses TRBV11-2 and TRBJ1-1; 7 nucleotides line up with TRBD1. Germline V gives CDR1 SGHAT, CDR2 FQNNGV. There are 12 residues in the CDR3. Trimming took 5 bases from V and 8 from J; bases not matched to a gene: 5. CDR3: CASSPGTAEAFF. The CDR3 DNA reads TGTGCCAGCAGCCCCGGGACAGCCGAAGCTTTCTTT.

Turning to this clone: A junction boundary mismatches the germline segment, possibly from a read error. V gene TRBV5-6 combines with J gene TRBJ1-2, with 10 nucleotides matching TRBD1. The CDR3 has 13 amino acids. Germline V gene lookup returns CDR1 SGHDT and CDR2 YYEEEE. This CDR3 is CASRLDRGEGYTF. The CDR3, as DNA: TGTGCCAGCAGGTTGGACAGGGGGGAAGGCTACACCTTC.

Turning to this clone: Other DNA sequences in this specimen translate into the identical CDR3. This chain links TRBV19 with TRBJ2-7, with D possibly TRBD2 on 6 matching bases. Germline lookup yields CDR1 LNHDA and CDR2 SQIVND (reference sequence). Trimming removed 6 bases at V and 4 bases at J, with 16 bases between. The CDR3 is 14 amino acids. CDR3: CASSPGTGGYEQYF. DNA of the CDR3: TGTGCCAGTAGCCCCGGGACTGGAGGATACGAGCAGTACTTC.

V is TRBV29-1 and J is TRBJ1-1; no clear D gene. V was trimmed by 2 bases and J by 4 bases, leaving 14 bases between them. The germline V gene has CDR1 SQVTM and CDR2 ANQGSEA. The CDR3 sequence is 14 residues long. The CDR3 coding sequence is TGCAGCGTTGAACAGGCTAGCCCTGGCACTGAAGCTTTCTTT. It translates to CSVEQASPGTEAFF.

The chain joins TRBV12-3 or TRBV12-4 to TRBJ1-1, with D unclear. This CDR3 contains 13 residues. V was shortened by 1 base and J by 6 bases, with 9 bases between the two germline ends. CDR3 nucleotide sequence: TGTGCCAGCAGTTTAGGGGAGAGATCTGAAGCTTTCTTT. Residues: CASSLGERSEAFF.

The rearrangement links TRBV7-9 to TRBJ1-2, with TRBD1 identical over 9 bases. The CDR3 length is 18 residues. V lost 5 bases to trimming and J lost 4 bases; unmatched junction nucleotides: 17. Germline V CDR1 and CDR2: SEHNR, FQNEAQ (reference sequence). The CDR3 spells CASSHWGEGQGDGYGYTF. CDR3 nucleotide sequence: TGTGCCAGCAGCCACTGGGGGGAGGGACAGGGCGACGGCTATGGCTACACCTTC.

This chain links TRBV3-1 (or the pseudogene TRBV3-2) with TRBJ2-1, with D possibly TRBD2 on 6 matching bases. Germline loops: CDR1 LGHDT, CDR2 YNNKEL (reference sequence). The CDR3 has 15 amino acids. The V and J ends lost 7 bases and 7 bases respectively, with 20 bases between them. This CDR3 reads CASTLLGGVRNEQFF. Here the CDR3 DNA reads TGTGCCAGCACACTCCTGGGGGGAGTCAGGAATGAGCAGTTCTTC.

The rearrangement joins TRBV4-3 to TRBJ1-2; TRBD1 is a possible D gene (5 bases). The germline CDR1 and CDR2 sequences are LGHNA and YSLEER. The CDR3 spans 15 residues. Trimming pared 3 bases from V and 2 bases from J, leaving 13 bases between. The CDR3 bases are TGCGCCAGCAGCCAGGAGGGGCCATCAAACTATGGCTACACCTTC. Its protein is CASSQEGPSNYGYTF.

This clone was observed a single time. The rearrangement uses TRBV19 and TRBJ1-6; possible D gene TRBD1, 5 bases. V was trimmed by 6 bases and J by 5 bases, leaving 17 bases between them. This CDR3 spans 16 amino acids. CDR1 LNHDA and CDR2 SQIVND come from the germline V gene (reference sequence). Here the CDR3 reads CASRGTGRGNNSPLHF. DNA for the CDR3: TGTGCCAGTAGAGGGACCGGGAGGGGCAATAATTCACCCCTCCACTTT.

The chain links TRBV7-6 to TRBJ2-5, with a possible D match to TRBD1 (6 bases). V was pared by 4 bases and J by 9 bases, with 21 bases between. The CDR3 consists of 15 residues. The germline V gene has CDR1 SGHVS and CDR2 FNYEAQ. The CDR3 protein is CASSSTGSGKLPQYF. Written as DNA, the CDR3 is TGTGCCAGCAGCTCGACAGGATCGGGGAAACTTCCCCAGTACTTC.

Only a few counts were recorded for this clone. V gene TRBV29-1 combines with J gene TRBJ1-2; TRBD1 is a possible D gene (6 bases). The CDR3 consists of 12 residues. Germline CDR1 and CDR2: SQVTM and ANQGSEA. V lost 8 bases and J lost 1, with 11 bases in between. The CDR3 nucleotides read TGCAGCTTCCAACAGGGTAACTATGGCTACACCTTC. Translation gives CSFQQGNYGYTF.

The rearrangement uses TRBV6-2 or TRBV6-3 and TRBJ1-2, with TRBD1 identical over 7 bases. Germline V gene lookup returns CDR1 MNHEY and CDR2 SVGEGT. CDR3 length: 17 amino acids. With V trimmed by 2 bases and J by 2 bases, 11 bases remained unmatched. The CDR3 protein is CASSYRGTEIFNYGYTF. The CDR3 DNA sequence: TGTGCCAGCAGTTACCGCGGGACAGAAATATTCAACTATGGCTACACCTTC.

In its sample, this clone was seen once. The rearrangement uses TRBV2 and TRBJ2-3, with TRBD1 matching over 7 bases. The trim removed 7 bases at V and 2 bases at J, leaving 15 bases unmatched. This CDR3 has 17 amino acids. CDR1 SNHLY and CDR2 FYNNEI come from the germline V gene. The chain's CDR3 is CASTLPNDRVTTDTQYF. The DNA for the CDR3 is TGTGCCAGCACCCTCCCGAACGACAGGGTGACCACAGATACGCAGTATTTT.

The rearrangement uses TRBV10-3 and TRBJ2-5; tentative D call: TRBD1 (5 bases). Germline V gene data show CDR1 as ENHRY and CDR2 as SYGVKD. Trimming shortened V by 6 bases and J by 2 bases, and 7 bases separated the two germline ends. The CDR3 covers 12 residues. In nucleotides, the CDR3 is TGTGCCATCAGAGGGGAACAAGAGACCCAGTACTTC. As protein: CAIRGEQETQYF.

J is TRBJ1-6 and V is TRBV3-1 (or the pseudogene TRBV3-2); a possible D gene is TRBD1 (6 bases). CDR1 and CDR2 (germline): LGHDT, YNNKEL (reference sequence). Trimming cost V 0 bases and J 7 bases, with 7 bases left between them. The CDR3 contains 14 residues. CDR3 loop: CASSQDRGNSPLHF. CDR3 nucleotides: TGTGCCAGCAGCCAAGACAGGGGAAATTCACCCCTCCACTTT.

The rearrangement joins TRBV3-1 (or the pseudogene TRBV3-2) to TRBJ1-1, with D hard to call. The V gene's germline CDR1 is LGHDT and CDR2 YNNKEL (reference sequence). CDR3 size: 14 residues. Trimming removed 3 bases at V and 1 base at J, with 9 bases between. CDR3 sequence: CASSQPAGNTEAFF. The CDR3 nucleotides are TGTGCCAGCAGCCAGCCCGCGGGGAACACTGAAGCTTTCTTT.

A note on this clone: Other DNA sequences within the sample encode an identical CDR3. This chain links TRBV6-5 with TRBJ1-2; the D is unclear. This CDR3 has 12 amino acids. CDR1 is MNHEY, CDR2 SVGAGI, per germline. V was pared by 2 bases and J by 8 bases, with 9 bases between. The CDR3 protein is CASSYTGSGYTF. The CDR3 nucleotides read TGTGCCAGCAGTTACACGGGGAGCGGCTACACCTTC.

CDR3 bases: TGTGCCAGTGGAAGAGGGGGAAACAATTCACCCCTCCACTTT. Its translation is CASGRGGNNSPLHF. V is TRBV19 and J is TRBJ1-6; possible D gene TRBD1, 6 bases. This CDR3 region has 14 residues. V lost 8 bases, J lost 7 bases, and 15 bases lay in between. Germline V gene data show CDR1 as LNHDA and CDR2 as SQIVND (reference sequence).

The chain recombines TRBV20-1 with TRBJ1-4; TRBD1 is a possible D gene (5 bases). Trimming removed 3 bases at V and 0 bases at J, with 17 bases between. Germline V CDR1 and CDR2: DFQATT, SNEGSKA (reference sequence). This CDR3 has 17 residues. DNA of the CDR3: TGCAGTGCTAGTCCCGGGGGGGGATTTGCAACTAATGAAAAACTGTTTTTT. Protein product: CSASPGGGFATNEKLFF.

This clone was detected a few times. This chain uses TRBV19 with TRBJ2-1; 7 bases align to TRBD2. Germline V gene data show CDR1 as LNHDA and CDR2 as SQIVND (reference sequence). This CDR3 contains 14 residues. V lost 8 bases and J lost 8; bases outside the gene matches: 12. CDR3: CASGERDWDDEQFF. The DNA for the CDR3 is TGTGCCAGTGGAGAGCGGGACTGGGACGATGAGCAGTTCTTC.

This clone showed up just once. The chain employs TRBV24-1 and TRBJ2-5, with 11 bases matching TRBD1. Germline lookup yields CDR1 KGHDR and CDR2 SFDVKD. The length of the CDR3 is 15 residues. Losses at the gene ends were 6 bases for V and 4 bases for J; bases not matched to a gene: 6. In nucleotides, the CDR3 is TGTGCCACCAGTATGGGACAGGGGGGTCGAGAGACCCAGTACTTC. Its translation: CATSMGQGGRETQYF.

The V call is TRBV5-6, the J call TRBJ1-1, with no clear D. With 2 bases removed from V and 5 bases from J, the gap between germline ends came to 7 bases. The CDR3 sequence is 12 residues long. Germline V gives CDR1 SGHDT, CDR2 YYEEEE. CDR3 sequence: CASSFRLTEAFF. The CDR3 DNA sequence: TGTGCCAGCAGCTTCAGGTTGACTGAAGCTTTCTTT.

The J gene is TRBJ2-2, the V gene TRBV19; 11 bases are a match to TRBD2. Germline V CDR1 and CDR2: LNHDA, SQIVND (reference sequence). Trimming took 6 bases from V and 4 from J; bases not matched to a gene: 10. This CDR3 comprises 17 residues. The CDR3 protein is CASSRNSGRGFTGELFF. CDR3 nucleotide sequence: TGTGCCAGTAGCCGTAATAGCGGGAGGGGGTTCACCGGGGAGCTGTTTTTT.

The gene calls are TRBV7-9 and TRBJ2-1; 11 nucleotides align to TRBD2. J was trimmed by 3 bases and V by 5 bases; bases with no gene match: 12. The CDR3 extends over 18 amino acids. Germline CDR1 reads SEHNR; CDR2 reads FQNEAQ (reference sequence). The CDR3 nucleotides are TGTGCCAGCAGCCCTCTAGCGGGGGGTGAAAGGGGCTACAATGAGCAGTTCTTC. Translated: CASSPLAGGERGYNEQFF.